A single sample is the source of the 5 T cell receptor beta chains below, sequenced in a study of T cells in tuberculosis. Clones were read by immunoSEQ multiplex PCR, and TCRdb kept only the in-frame ones, dropping some. The sample shows roughly 92,000 clones, roughly 90% of them seen only once. Sorting used thawed, overnight-rested PBMC stained with anti-CD3, a viability dye and GMM-loaded CD1B tetramer. The CD1B tetramers carried C32 glucose monomycolate purified from Rhodococcus equi. Sequencing was performed on CD1b-GMM tetramer-negative cells sorted from PBMCs. The source is an adult woman with latent tuberculosis.

CDR3 bases: TGTGCCAGTACCTCCCCGGGGTTTGGGGACTATGGCTACACCTTC. Encoded protein: CASTSPGFGDYGYTF. This chain uses TRBV19 with TRBJ1-2; D unresolved. Germline V gives CDR1 LNHDA, CDR2 SQIVND (reference sequence). Trimming stripped 7 bases from V and 3 bases from J, with 18 bases between. CDR3 size: 15 residues.

The chain recombines TRBV5-6 with TRBJ2-7, with 8 bases matching TRBD1. Germline assignment: CDR1 SGHDT and CDR2 YYEEEE. The CDR3 loop spans 9 amino acids. CDR3 coding DNA: TGTGGGACAGGGTACGAGCAGTACGTC. Amino acids: CGTGYEQYV.

This chain uses TRBV2 with TRBJ1-1; D unclear. Germline CDR1 SNHLY, CDR2 FYNNEI. The CDR3 consists of 13 residues. Between the trimmed V and J ends, which lost 6 bases and 4 bases, there was a span of 12 bases. Here the CDR3 reads CASRMYRGTEAFF. The CDR3 DNA sequence: TGTGCCAGCAGGATGTACCGGGGCACTGAAGCTTTCTTT.

This chain joins TRBV5-4 and TRBJ2-5; no clear D gene. The germline gives CDR1 SGHNT, CDR2 YYREEE (reference sequence). The CDR3 contains 14 residues. V gave up 2 bases and J gave up 1 base, with 9 bases separating them. The DNA for the CDR3 is TGTGCCAGCAGCTTACGGCGGCCCCAAGAGACCCAGTACTTC. This translates into CASSLRRPQETQYF.

The chain links TRBV5-4 to TRBJ2-1, with 8 bases that match TRBD2. Germline V lookup: CDR1 SGHNT, CDR2 YYREEE (reference sequence). J lost 5 bases, V lost 0 bases, and 10 bases had no gene match. CDR3 length equals 17 residues. DNA for the CDR3: TGTGCCAGCAGCTTGGGGGGGTTAATAGCGGGGAACAATGAGCAGTTCTTC. Translating it yields CASSLGGLIAGNNEQFF.